The subject of this entry is one T cell receptor beta chain. Its antigen is undetermined. Germline CDR1 MNHNS, CDR2 SASEGT. This CDR3 has 15 amino acids. Trimming left V 6 bases short and J 1 base short, with 12 bases between. This entry belongs to a study of regulatory T cells in long-lasting Graves disease. Time point reported: persistent/refractory GD, antithyroid drugs over 5 years with positive TRAb. Scientists built the TCR library using RNA that was extracted from PBMCs. From an endocrinology department in Xi'an, China, came the patients. As collected, the peripheral blood samples measured about 10 milliliters each and went into EDTA tubes. Study outcomes and limitations: Shared public clonotypes totalled a few thousand in persistent patients, compared with roughly 970 in new patients. Persistent disease exhibited a predilection for TRBV28, TRBJ1-2 and TRBJ2-5.

The TCR beta library used iRepertoire HTBI primers with Arm-PCR amplification of CDR3. TCRdb re-derived calls from the multiplex PCR reads in MiXCR, one entry per CDR3 protein. This sample yields hundreds of thousands of distinct CDR3 sequences, of which around 20% are seen a single time; more than 20% belongs to the top ten. The source of this sequence is a female donor with Graves disease. The rearrangement uses TRBV6-1 and TRBJ1-4; weak D call: TRBD1 (5 bases). The sample was peripheral blood mononuclear cells (PBMCs), taken when the disease was refractory, from a patient treated with antithyroid drugs. CDR3 loop: CASSRQTETNEKLFF. For the CDR3, the DNA is TGTGCCAGCAGCCGCCAGACAGAAACTAATGAAAAACTGTTTTTT.